The rows below give T cell receptor beta chains drawn from one sample of a study of CD8 T cells in ankylosing spondylitis. A single record per CDR3 protein comes from TCRdb applying MiXCR to the 5' RACE reads. The sample consists of 220,000 or so distinct CDR3 sequences, roughly 18% of them appearing once. The sequencing sample was made of blood, either unsorted or a sorted T cell fraction (not recorded which). These receptor sequences come from a male donor with ankylosing spondylitis. CDR3s include the opening cysteine and the closing phenylalanine or tryptophan. The D gene is left open where the match is weak. Size values are once, few and many counts, or a class for expanded clones, and some rows have none.

D gene: TRBD2
clone size: few
J gene: TRBJ2-3
V gene: TRBV7-9
CDR3 DNA: TGTGCCAGCAGCGCTAGCGGTAGCACAGATACGCAGTATTTT
CDR3 protein: CASSASGSTDTQYF

D gene: TRBD2
clone size: .
J gene: TRBJ2-1
V gene: TRBV6-2/TRBV6-3
CDR3 DNA: TGTGCCAGCAGTTACCCGTTTCTTCGGGAGGGCCCCGCGTTAAATGAGCAGTTCTTC
CDR3 protein: CASSYPFLREGPALNEQFF

D gene: .
clone size: few
J gene: TRBJ2-7
V gene: TRBV11-2
CDR3 DNA: TGTGCCAGCAGCCCCTCGGCCCAAGCTGGATACGAGCAGTACTTC
CDR3 protein: CASSPSAQAGYEQYF

D gene: .
clone size: few
J gene: TRBJ2-6
V gene: TRBV12-3/TRBV12-4
CDR3 DNA: TGTGCCAGCAGTCTGTGGGGCTCTGGGGCCAACGTCCTGACTTTC
CDR3 protein: CASSLWGSGANVLTF

D gene: .
clone size: few
J gene: TRBJ1-6
V gene: TRBV13
CDR3 DNA: TGTGCCAGCAGCCCCAGAGTAGGGACCGCCGATTATAATTCACCCCTCCACTTT
CDR3 protein: CASSPRVGTADYNSPLHF

D gene: .
clone size: .
J gene: TRBJ2-7
V gene: TRBV20-1
CDR3 DNA: TGCAGTGCTAGAGCTCAATCCCCAGGATACGAGCAGTACTTC
CDR3 protein: CSARAQSPGYEQYF

D gene: .
clone size: many
J gene: TRBJ2-1
V gene: TRBV4-3
CDR3 DNA: TGCGCCAGCAGCCAAGACGGAGACTTCAACAATGAGCAGTTCTTC
CDR3 protein: CASSQDGDFNNEQFF

D gene: .
clone size: .
J gene: TRBJ1-3
V gene: TRBV12-3/TRBV12-4
CDR3 DNA: TGTGCCAGCACTGTTTTGGGTTGGGGGTCTGGAAACACCATATATTTT
CDR3 protein: CASTVLGWGSGNTIYF

D gene: .
clone size: many
J gene: TRBJ1-1
V gene: TRBV12-3/TRBV12-4
CDR3 DNA: TGTGCCAGCAGTACCCGTGGGAGTGGGGCTGAAGCTTTCTTT
CDR3 protein: CASSTRGSGAEAFF

D gene: TRBD1
clone size: many
J gene: TRBJ1-5
V gene: TRBV10-3
CDR3 DNA: TGTGCCACGGACAGGGGTGGCAATCAGCCCCAGCATTTT
CDR3 protein: CATDRGGNQPQHF

D gene: TRBD1
clone size: few
J gene: TRBJ2-5
V gene: TRBV4-1
CDR3 DNA: TGCGCCAGCAGCCAACTAACCGGGACAGGGGAAACCCAGTACTTC
CDR3 protein: CASSQLTGTGETQYF

D gene: .
clone size: few
J gene: TRBJ1-1
V gene: TRBV5-8
CDR3 DNA: TGTGCCAGCAGCTATCCAGCCTTTGAAGCTTTCTTT
CDR3 protein: CASSYPAFEAFF

D gene: .
clone size: .
J gene: TRBJ2-3
V gene: TRBV3-1
CDR3 DNA: TGTGCCAGCAGCCGGGGGGACGGAGGCACAGATACGCAGTATTTT
CDR3 protein: CASSRGDGGTDTQYF

D gene: .
clone size: few
J gene: TRBJ2-7
V gene: TRBV2
CDR3 DNA: TGTGCCAGCAGTGAACGGCAGAACTACGAGCAGTACTTC
CDR3 protein: CASSERQNYEQYF

D gene: .
clone size: .
J gene: TRBJ2-3
V gene: TRBV13
CDR3 DNA: TGTGCCAGCAGCCTTAGCACTCCATCCAGTAGCGGCACGCAGTATTTT
CDR3 protein: CASSLSTPSSSGTQYF

D gene: TRBD1
clone size: .
J gene: TRBJ2-7
V gene: TRBV9
CDR3 DNA: TGTGCCAGCAGCATAACAGGGGGCCCTGGCGAGCAGTACTTC
CDR3 protein: CASSITGGPGEQYF

D gene: TRBD1
clone size: .
J gene: TRBJ2-7
V gene: TRBV9
CDR3 DNA: TGTGCCAGCGGGACAGGGGAGGGTTACGAGCAGTACTTC
CDR3 protein: CASGTGEGYEQYF

D gene: .
clone size: few
J gene: TRBJ2-7
V gene: TRBV7-9
CDR3 DNA: TGTGCCGCAAGGGCTAGCGAATCCTACGAGCAGTACTTC
CDR3 protein: CAARASESYEQYF

D gene: .
clone size: .
J gene: TRBJ2-7
V gene: TRBV28
CDR3 DNA: TGTGCCAGCAGTCCATTACTGGGACGAGCGGCCGGCTCCTACGAGCAGTACTTC
CDR3 protein: CASSPLLGRAAGSYEQYF

D gene: TRBD1
clone size: .
J gene: TRBJ1-2
V gene: TRBV20-1
CDR3 DNA: TGCAGTGCTAGACCCCCCGGGACAGCAATTAGCTACACCTTC
CDR3 protein: CSARPPGTAISYTF

D gene: TRBD1
clone size: .
J gene: TRBJ2-2
V gene: TRBV7-9
CDR3 DNA: TGTGCCAGCAGCACCCGGACAGGGGATCCCGGGGAGCTGTTTTTT
CDR3 protein: CASSTRTGDPGELFF

D gene: .
clone size: .
J gene: TRBJ2-1
V gene: TRBV4-3
CDR3 DNA: TGCGCCAGCAGCCACCGAACGTTGAATGAGCAGTTCTTC
CDR3 protein: CASSHRTLNEQFF

D gene: TRBD1
clone size: .
J gene: TRBJ1-2
V gene: TRBV27
CDR3 DNA: TGTGCCAGCAGTTTCGTGGGACAGGACGGCTACACCTTC
CDR3 protein: CASSFVGQDGYTF

D gene: TRBD2
clone size: .
J gene: TRBJ2-3
V gene: TRBV7-2
CDR3 DNA: TGTGCCAGCAGCTACCCTAGCGGAAACACAGATACGCAGTATTTT
CDR3 protein: CASSYPSGNTDTQYF

D gene: TRBD2
clone size: many
J gene: TRBJ2-1
V gene: TRBV12-3/TRBV12-4
CDR3 DNA: TGTGCCAGCAGCAACTGGGGGGCGGGAGGGGCTGAGCAGTTCTTC
CDR3 protein: CASSNWGAGGAEQFF

D gene: .
clone size: few
J gene: TRBJ1-2
V gene: TRBV3-1
CDR3 DNA: TGTGCCAGCAGCCAAGAGGACCGGGGTGACTATGGCTACACCTTC
CDR3 protein: CASSQEDRGDYGYTF

D gene: .
clone size: few
J gene: TRBJ1-3
V gene: TRBV4-3
CDR3 DNA: TGCGCCAGCAGCCAAGAAGCAGATCTTTCTGGAAACACCATATATTTT
CDR3 protein: CASSQEADLSGNTIYF

D gene: TRBD2
clone size: few
J gene: TRBJ2-3
V gene: TRBV20-1
CDR3 DNA: TGCAGTGCTAGGCTAGCGGAAAGCACAGATACGCAGTATTTT
CDR3 protein: CSARLAESTDTQYF

D gene: .
clone size: .
J gene: TRBJ1-1
V gene: TRBV7-2
CDR3 DNA: TGTGCCAGCAGCTTAGATTGGGGGGCAGAAGCTTTCTTT
CDR3 protein: CASSLDWGAEAFF

D gene: .
clone size: .
J gene: TRBJ1-2
V gene: TRBV29-1
CDR3 DNA: TGCAGCGTTGAAGAACCGACAAGCAGTTTTGGCTACACCTTC
CDR3 protein: CSVEEPTSSFGYTF

D gene: .
clone size: .
J gene: TRBJ2-1
V gene: TRBV27
CDR3 DNA: TGTGCCAGCAGTTTATTTTCAGGGTACAATGAGCAGTTCTTC
CDR3 protein: CASSLFSGYNEQFF

D gene: .
clone size: .
J gene: TRBJ2-3
V gene: TRBV5-1
CDR3 DNA: TGCGCCAGCAGCCCCCCAAACACAGATACGCAGTATTTT
CDR3 protein: CASSPPNTDTQYF

D gene: TRBD2
clone size: few
J gene: TRBJ2-3
V gene: TRBV5-8
CDR3 DNA: TGTGCCAGCAGCTTTCCGGGACTAGCGAATACGCAGTATTTT
CDR3 protein: CASSFPGLANTQYF

D gene: TRBD1
clone size: few
J gene: TRBJ2-1
V gene: TRBV2
CDR3 DNA: TGTGCCAGCAGTGAAACGGGACAGGGAGCGGGGCCGAACAATGAGCAGTTCTTC
CDR3 protein: CASSETGQGAGPNNEQFF

D gene: TRBD1
clone size: few
J gene: TRBJ2-3
V gene: TRBV19
CDR3 DNA: TGTGCCAGTAGTATCGGACAGGGGTGGGCAGATACGCAGTATTTT
CDR3 protein: CASSIGQGWADTQYF

D gene: .
clone size: few
J gene: TRBJ2-1
V gene: TRBV7-3
CDR3 DNA: TGTGCCAGCAGCTTAGTGGGGGGTGGGGATGAGCAGTTCTTC
CDR3 protein: CASSLVGGGDEQFF

D gene: .
clone size: few
J gene: TRBJ2-2
V gene: TRBV27
CDR3 DNA: TGTGCCAGCAGTTGGATCCCGCCCGGGGAGCTGTTTTTT
CDR3 protein: CASSWIPPGELFF

D gene: .
clone size: .
J gene: TRBJ2-7
V gene: TRBV6-1
CDR3 DNA: TGTGCCAGCAGTGGGGGGCCCCCAGAGCAGTACTTC
CDR3 protein: CASSGGPPEQYF

D gene: .
clone size: .
J gene: TRBJ2-2
V gene: TRBV30
CDR3 DNA: TGTGCCTGGAGTCAGGGATCAGGCGGGGAGCTGTTTTTT
CDR3 protein: CAWSQGSGGELFF

D gene: .
clone size: .
J gene: TRBJ1-2
V gene: TRBV4-3
CDR3 DNA: TGCGCCAGCAGCCAAGATCTGGCAGGGGAACACTATGGCTACACCTTC
CDR3 protein: CASSQDLAGEHYGYTF

D gene: .
clone size: .
J gene: TRBJ2-2
V gene: TRBV27
CDR3 DNA: TGTGCCAGCAGTCCAGATTTCACCGGGGAGCTGTTTTTT
CDR3 protein: CASSPDFTGELFF

D gene: .
clone size: few
J gene: TRBJ2-3
V gene: TRBV9
CDR3 DNA: TGTGCCAGCAGCGTGGAAGTTGCAGATACGCAGTATTTT
CDR3 protein: CASSVEVADTQYF

D gene: .
clone size: .
J gene: TRBJ2-1
V gene: TRBV2
CDR3 DNA: .
CDR3 protein: CASSGQRGWDNEQFF

D gene: TRBD1
clone size: few
J gene: TRBJ1-1
V gene: TRBV25-1
CDR3 DNA: TGTGCCAGCAGTGACGCAGGGGGGATTGACACTGAAGCTTTCTTT
CDR3 protein: CASSDAGGIDTEAFF

D gene: TRBD2
clone size: .
J gene: TRBJ2-3
V gene: TRBV14
CDR3 DNA: TGTGCCAGCAGTCTAACCGGGGGGAGGCCCAGCACAGATACGCAGTATTTT
CDR3 protein: CASSLTGGRPSTDTQYF

D gene: .
clone size: few
J gene: TRBJ2-5
V gene: TRBV12-5
CDR3 DNA: TGTGCTAGTGGTTTGGAGGGACACTTCCAAGAGACCCAGTACTTC
CDR3 protein: CASGLEGHFQETQYF

D gene: .
clone size: .
J gene: TRBJ2-1
V gene: TRBV20-1
CDR3 DNA: TGCAGTGCACCCGGCGCAAAATTGGATGAGCAGTTCTTC
CDR3 protein: CSAPGAKLDEQFF

D gene: .
clone size: .
J gene: TRBJ2-1
V gene: TRBV9
CDR3 DNA: TGTGCCAGCAGCGTTACAGGGGAGCAGTTCTTC
CDR3 protein: CASSVTGEQFF

D gene: .
clone size: few
J gene: TRBJ2-1
V gene: TRBV7-3
CDR3 DNA: TGTGCCAGCGGACATACTTCCAATGAGCAGTTCTTC
CDR3 protein: CASGHTSNEQFF

D gene: TRBD1
clone size: .
J gene: TRBJ1-1
V gene: TRBV30
CDR3 DNA: TGTGCCTGGAGTAGGGGACAGGGGAACACTGAAGCTTTCTTT
CDR3 protein: CAWSRGQGNTEAFF

D gene: .
clone size: .
J gene: TRBJ2-3
V gene: TRBV28
CDR3 DNA: TGTGCCAGCAGTTTAAAACTAAGCACAGATACGCAGTATTTT
CDR3 protein: CASSLKLSTDTQYF

D gene: .
clone size: .
J gene: TRBJ2-2
V gene: TRBV6-1
CDR3 DNA: TGTGCCAGCAGTGAACCCCATCTCCCCGGGGAGCTGTTTTTT
CDR3 protein: CASSEPHLPGELFF

D gene: .
clone size: .
J gene: TRBJ2-7
V gene: TRBV7-8
CDR3 DNA: TGTGCCAGCAGCCTTGATGCGTCTTTACTCTACGAGCAGTACTTC
CDR3 protein: CASSLDASLLYEQYF

D gene: TRBD2
clone size: .
J gene: TRBJ2-2
V gene: TRBV7-9
CDR3 DNA: TGTGCCAGCAGCTTAGCCGCTGGCGGGAGCCGCACCGGGGAGCTGTTTTTT
CDR3 protein: CASSLAAGGSRTGELFF

D gene: .
clone size: few
J gene: TRBJ2-1
V gene: TRBV3-1
CDR3 DNA: TGTGCCAGCAGCCTTGAACCCGTTTGGTCCTACAATGAGCAGTTCTTC
CDR3 protein: CASSLEPVWSYNEQFF

D gene: .
clone size: .
J gene: TRBJ2-2
V gene: TRBV3-1
CDR3 DNA: TGTGCCAGCAGCCAAGAATCGCGGGACCTGAACACCGGGGAGCTGTTTTTT
CDR3 protein: CASSQESRDLNTGELFF

D gene: .
clone size: .
J gene: TRBJ1-1
V gene: TRBV7-2
CDR3 DNA: TGTGCCAGCAGCTTAGCCGGCTCGGGGTCTGAAGCTTTCTTT
CDR3 protein: CASSLAGSGSEAFF

D gene: .
clone size: .
J gene: TRBJ2-2
V gene: TRBV20-1
CDR3 DNA: TGCAGTGCTAGAGATTCGGCGGGCACAAGGGCCGGGGAGCTGTTTTTT
CDR3 protein: CSARDSAGTRAGELFF